These 6 T cell receptor beta chains share one sample of origin, sequenced in a study of T cells after yellow fever vaccination. Each CDR3 protein is one row after TCRdb ran MiXCR on the 5' RACE reads. The sample lists just under 600,000 distinct CDR3 sequences; about 13% were seen once. This specimen consisted of PBMCs, obtained on the day of the yellow fever booster vaccination. These receptors were taken from a man in his thirties or forties who received the YFV17D yellow fever vaccine.

The CDR3 region has the DNA TGTGCCAGCACTGCTAGCGGGATATCCTACGAGCAGTACTTC. Translating it yields CASTASGISYEQYF. The chain uses TRBV6-2 or TRBV6-3 and TRBJ2-7; the match to TRBD2 covers 9 bases. This CDR3 is 14 amino acids long. The germline V gene encodes CDR1 MNHEY and CDR2 SVGEGT. V lost 7 bases and J lost 1; bases outside the gene matches: 5.

This chain connects TRBV20-1 to TRBJ2-7; D is perhaps TRBD1 (6 bases). CDR1 is DFQATT, CDR2 SNEGSKA, per germline (reference sequence). The V end lost 3 bases, the J end lost 1 base, and 10 bases lay between the germline ends. The CDR3 runs to 13 residues. The CDR3 DNA reads TGCAGTGCTAGTCCCACAGGGTCCTACGAGCAGTACTTC. Amino acids: CSASPTGSYEQYF.

The V and J genes are TRBV6-1 and TRBJ2-7; D tentatively reads TRBD1 or TRBD2 (5 bases each). Deletions cut 4 bases from V and 8 bases from J, with 15 bases between. This CDR3 is 13 amino acids long. CDR1 and CDR2 from the germline V gene are MNHNS and SASEGT. The CDR3 DNA sequence: TGTGCCAGCAGTGCCGGGGCCCAGCTCCAGCAGTACTTC. It is translated as CASSAGAQLQQYF.

The V call is TRBV5-4, the J call TRBJ2-5, with 14 bases identical to TRBD2. The CDR3 loop spans 16 amino acids. The germline V gene has CDR1 SGHNT and CDR2 YYREEE (reference sequence). After removal of 4 bases from V and 1 base from J, the junction contained 3 bases not matched to a gene. The CDR3: CASSDGLAGGQETQYF. For the CDR3, the DNA is TGTGCCAGCAGCGACGGACTAGCGGGAGGCCAAGAGACCCAGTACTTC.

V is TRBV11-2 and J is TRBJ2-7, with a possible D match to TRBD2 (6 bases). The CDR3 runs to 15 residues. Germline values: CDR1 SGHAT, CDR2 FQNNGV. V lost 1 base and J 4 bases, leaving 14 bases between the germline ends. This CDR3 is CASSLGGVGGYEQYF. In nucleotides, the CDR3 is TGTGCCAGCAGCTTAGGAGGGGTGGGAGGTTACGAGCAGTACTTC.

The V and J genes are TRBV5-1 and TRBJ2-3, with TRBD1 matching over 7 bases. J gave up 1 base and V 4 bases, and 3 bases lay outside the gene matches. The CDR3 totals 14 residues. CDR1 and CDR2 (germline): SGHRS, YFSETQ. The CDR3 DNA follows: TGCGCCAGCAGCACCGACAGGGGCACAGATACGCAGTATTTT. Translated, it gives CASSTDRGTDTQYF.